These 23 T cell receptor beta chains came from one sample sequenced in a study of beta chain features in type 1 diabetes. Every bit of the isolated RNA underwent reverse transcription, so sequencing read expressed TCRB transcripts. Sequencing was performed with immunoSEQ multiplex PCR; in TCRdb, only in-frame clones are kept and a portion is missing. The table includes 860,000 or so clones, 17% detected once. Source material: naive CD4+ T cells from blood. All receptors derive from a woman younger than 30 in good health.

J is TRBJ2-5 and V is TRBV6-5, with TRBD2 matching over 11 bases. The J segment lost 1 base and the V segment lost 11 bases, leaving 9 bases of the junction unmatched. This CDR3 comprises 15 residues. Germline V gene lookup returns CDR1 MNHEY and CDR2 SVGAGI. This CDR3 reads CAAGGTSGGQETQYF. CDR3 coding DNA: TGTGCCGCCGGGGGGACTAGCGGAGGCCAAGAGACCCAGTACTTC.

The chain is built from TRBV9 and TRBJ2-3, with D perhaps being TRBD1 or TRBD2 (6 bases each). The CDR3 runs 15 residues. The germline V and J ends were trimmed by 1 base and 4 bases, with 13 bases remaining between them. Germline-derived CDR1 and CDR2 are SGDLS and YYNGEE. CDR3 bases: TGTGCCAGCAGCGTACTGGAGGGGGTGGCAGATACGCAGTATTTT. It specifies CASSVLEGVADTQYF.

Only a few counts were recorded for this clone. The V and J genes are TRBV7-8 and TRBJ2-3, with D uncertain. The germline V and J ends were trimmed by 0 bases and 2 bases, with 6 bases remaining between them. The CDR3 runs to 14 residues. Germline V gives CDR1 SGHVS, CDR2 FQNEAQ. CDR3 nucleotide sequence: TGTGCCAGCAGCTTAGCGGGCATCACAGATACGCAGTATTTT. It yields the protein CASSLAGITDTQYF. Based on the CDR3 plus reference TRBV7-8 and TRBJ2-3, the full variable domain is GAGVSQSPRYKVAKRGQDVALRCDPISGHVSLFWYQQALGQGPEFLTYFQNEAQLDKSGLPSDRFFAERPEGSVSTLKIQRTQQEDSAVYLCASSLAGITDTQYFGPGTRLTVL.

Points on this clone: One end of the junction varies from germline; a read error may be responsible. This chain links TRBV7-7 with TRBJ2-5, with 8 bases fitting TRBD2. The CDR3 sequence is 15 residues long. In germline, CDR1 is SSHAT, CDR2 FNYEAQ (reference sequence). The CDR3 here is CASSLSSLAGETQYF. CDR3 DNA: TGTGCTAGCAGCTTAAGCTCCCTAGCGGGAGAGACCCAGTACTTC.

About this clone: Other DNA sequences in the sample encode the same CDR3. The rearrangement links TRBV7-2 to TRBJ2-7; no definite D call. The V gene's germline CDR1 is SGHTA and CDR2 FQGNSA. The CDR3 runs to 11 residues. V lost 5 bases and J 3 bases, leaving 5 bases between the germline ends. The CDR3 nucleotides read TGTGCCAGCAGCCTCATCTACGAGCAGTACTTC. Translated: CASSLIYEQYF.

V and J are TRBV6-1 and TRBJ2-7, with D tentatively TRBD2 (6 bases). Germline lookup yields CDR1 MNHNS and CDR2 SASEGT. Trimming cost V 4 bases and J 4 bases, with 8 bases left between them. CDR3 length: 12 residues. CDR3 region: CASSGLVYEQYF. DNA of the CDR3: TGTGCCAGCAGTGGACTAGTTTACGAGCAGTACTTC.

A few counts support this clone. The same CDR3 is also encoded by other DNA sequences in this sample. The gene calls are TRBV7-3 and TRBJ2-1; D gene unclear. From germline, CDR1 is SGHTA and CDR2 FQGTGA. V was pared by 1 base and J by 6 bases, with 4 bases between. CDR3 size: 12 residues. CDR3 sequence reads: CASSLSRNEQFF. The CDR3 nucleotides are TGTGCCAGCAGCTTAAGTCGCAATGAGCAGTTCTTC.

The rearrangement joins TRBV15 to TRBJ1-4; 11 bases fit TRBD1. The V segment lost 4 bases and the J segment 7 bases; nucleotides outside the gene matches: 5. Per germline, CDR1 LNHNV and CDR2 YYDKDF (reference sequence). The CDR3 has 15 amino acids. CDR3: CATSTTGQGGEKLFF. CDR3 coding DNA: TGTGCCACCAGCACAACGGGACAGGGGGGTGAAAAACTGTTTTTT. Full variable domain (outside the CDR3, taken from reference TRBV15 and TRBJ1-4): DAMVIQNPRYQVTQFGKPVTLSCSQTLNHNVMYWYQQKSSQAPKLLFHYYDKDFNNEADTPDNFQSRRPNTSFCFLDIRSPGLGDTAMYLCATSTTGQGGEKLFFGSGTQLSVL.

As regards this clone: Other DNA sequences of this sample code for an identical CDR3. The V and J genes are TRBV28 and TRBJ1-2; D is possibly TRBD1 (5 bases). V was pared by 3 bases and J by 1 base, with 6 bases between. Per germline, CDR1 MDHEN and CDR2 SYDVKM. The CDR3 covers 13 residues. The CDR3 spells CASSLGGNYGYTF. CDR3 nucleotide sequence: TGTGCCAGCAGTTTGGGGGGTAACTATGGCTACACCTTC.

The chain uses TRBV19 and TRBJ1-5; D remains unclear. In germline, CDR1 is LNHDA, CDR2 SQIVND (reference sequence). Trimming shortened V by 1 base and J by 4 bases, and 14 bases separated the two germline ends. The CDR3 loop spans 16 amino acids. In DNA form, the CDR3 reads TGTGCCAGTAGTATAGTTCCCCAGGCGGGAAATCAGCCCCAGCATTTT. This gives the protein CASSIVPQAGNQPQHF.

Here the CDR3 reads CASSVTTVALNEQYF. The DNA for the CDR3 is TGTGCCAGCAGCGTAACGACAGTCGCATTGAACGAGCAGTACTTC. The rearrangement joins TRBV9 to TRBJ2-7; tentatively, D is TRBD1 (5 bases). CDR1 is SGDLS, CDR2 YYNGEE, per germline. Trimming pared 1 base from V and 5 bases from J, leaving 16 bases between. This CDR3 contains 15 residues.

The V and J genes are TRBV18 and TRBJ1-5; D unresolved. The V gene's germline CDR1 is KGHSH and CDR2 LQKENI. CDR3 length: 17 residues. V was clipped by 2 bases and J by 0 bases, with 14 bases between them. DNA for the CDR3: TGTGCCAGCTCACCATCCCCGGGCACTTATAGCAATCAGCCCCAGCATTTT. It yields the protein CASSPSPGTYSNQPQHF.

This clone was observed a handful of times. V is TRBV11-2 and J is TRBJ2-1; TRBD2 matches at 14 bases. This CDR3 region has 15 residues. Germline V gene lookup returns CDR1 SGHAT and CDR2 FQNNGV. The junction had 4 bases not matched to a gene; V was cut back by 5 bases and J by 7 bases. CDR3 sequence: CASSPGTSGRNEQFF. DNA of the CDR3: TGTGCCAGCAGCCCCGGGACTAGCGGGAGAAATGAGCAGTTCTTC.

This clone was counted a few times. J is TRBJ1-5 and V is TRBV28; D unclear. Germline values: CDR1 MDHEN, CDR2 SYDVKM. The ends were cut back, 6 bases at V and 6 bases at J, with 9 bases in the middle. CDR3 length equals 12 residues. The CDR3 DNA sequence: TGTGCCAGCAGCCCCCCGGCTCAGCCCCAGCATTTT. Translation gives CASSPPAQPQHF. Looking up the rest from reference TRBV28 and TRBJ1-5 gives the full variable domain: DVKVTQSSRYLVKRTGEKVFLECVQDMDHENMFWYRQDPGLGLRLIYFSYDVKMKEKGDIPEGYSVSREKKERFSLILESASTNQTSMYLCASSPPAQPQHFGDGTRLSIL.

The chain joins TRBV5-4 to TRBJ2-7; 8 bases map to TRBD2. Germline lookup yields CDR1 SGHNT and CDR2 YYREEE (reference sequence). Germline trimming cut 4 bases from V and 9 bases from J; bases unmatched to any gene: 12. This CDR3 is 14 amino acids long. The CDR3 region has the DNA TGTGCCAGCAGCACCCGGGAGGGACGACTGGTGCAGTACTTC. It is translated as CASSTREGRLVQYF.

The rearrangement uses TRBV2 and TRBJ2-1; tentatively, D is TRBD2 (5 bases). V was shortened by 2 bases and J by 4 bases, with 12 bases between the two germline ends. Germline V lookup: CDR1 SNHLY, CDR2 FYNNEI. The CDR3 sequence is 15 residues long. CDR3 sequence (DNA): TGTGCCAGCAGTGAAATCCCCGGGATATACAATGAGCAGTTCTTC. Amino acids: CASSEIPGIYNEQFF.

This clone was counted only a few times. The chain recombines TRBV19 with TRBJ2-3; no definite D call. Trimming removed 6 bases from V and 3 bases from J, with 10 bases in between. CDR1 is LNHDA and CDR2 is SQIVND in the germline V gene (reference sequence). There are 13 residues in the CDR3. CDR3 nucleotide sequence: TGTGCCAGTAGCTACCGCCCGACAGATACGCAGTATTTT. Translation gives CASSYRPTDTQYF. Based on the CDR3 plus reference TRBV19 and TRBJ2-3, the full variable domain is DGGITQSPKYLFRKEGQNVTLSCEQNLNHDAMYWYRQDPGQGLRLIYYSQIVNDFQKGDIAEGYSVSREKKESFPLTVTSAQKNPTAFYLCASSYRPTDTQYFGPGTRLTVL.

The rearrangement uses TRBV19 and TRBJ2-2; maybe TRBD1 (6 bases). The CDR3 sequence is 12 residues long. The ends were cut back, 5 bases at V and 9 bases at J, with 10 bases in the middle. The germline V gene encodes CDR1 LNHDA and CDR2 SQIVND (reference sequence). In nucleotides, the CDR3 is TGTGCCAGTAGTGAGGGGGACCGGGAGCTGTTTTTT. Amino acids: CASSEGDRELFF.

The chain employs TRBV4-3 and TRBJ1-1; D gene unclear. The CDR3 has 12 residues. Germline values: CDR1 LGHNA, CDR2 YSLEER. V shed 1 base and J shed 1 base, with 1 base lying between them. Here the CDR3 reads CASSQGNTEAFF. The CDR3 DNA reads as TGCGCCAGCAGCCAAGGGAACACTGAAGCTTTCTTT.

This clone showed up just a few times. The chain uses TRBV11-2 and TRBJ2-3; TRBD1 aligns across 9 bases. The CDR3 runs to 17 residues. CDR1 is SGHAT, CDR2 FQNNGV, per germline. After removal of 2 bases from V and 0 bases from J, the junction contained 6 bases not matched to a gene. The CDR3 DNA reads as TGTGCCAGCAGCTTAACCCGCGGACAGGGGAGCACAGATACGCAGTATTTT. Translated: CASSLTRGQGSTDTQYF.

The chain links TRBV29-1 to TRBJ2-5, with D perhaps matching TRBD2 (5 bases). The end of the DNA fits TRBJ2-7 better, so the J call may be wrong. Germline lookup yields CDR1 SQVTM and CDR2 ANQGSEA. The length of the CDR3 is 12 residues. CDR3 region: CSVSGNPDEQYF. Here the CDR3 DNA reads TGCAGCGTTTCCGGGAACCCCGACGAGCAGTACTTC.

This chain links TRBV2 with TRBJ2-7; D gene uncertain. Trimming cost V 5 bases and J 0 bases, with 11 bases left between them. This CDR3 is 14 amino acids long. CDR1 and CDR2 (germline): SNHLY, FYNNEI. The CDR3 region is CASSWQELSYEQYF. The CDR3 nucleotides are TGTGCCAGCAGTTGGCAGGAACTCTCCTACGAGCAGTACTTC.

In this sample, this clone turned up a few times. The chain joins TRBV27 to TRBJ1-5; a weak D match, TRBD1 (5 bases). The CDR3 covers 17 residues. The germline V and J ends were trimmed by 5 bases and 1 base, with 18 bases remaining between them. Germline CDR1 MNHEY, CDR2 SMNVEV (reference sequence). DNA of the CDR3: TGTGCCAGCAGTCTAAAGGCGCAAGGGACCAGCAATCAGCCCCAGCATTTT. Protein sequence: CASSLKAQGTSNQPQHF.